One and the same sample provided the 30 T cell receptor beta chains below, sequenced in a study of blood T cell repertoires in COVID-19. Sequencing was performed with immunoSEQ multiplex PCR; in TCRdb, only in-frame clones are kept and a portion is missing. The repertoire consists of fewer than 250,000 clones, with roughly 92% occurring once and the leading ten covering about 0.8%. What was sequenced was peripheral blood. All receptors come from a man aged 60-69 years with COVID-19, enrolled during active disease.

V gene TRBV28 combines with J gene TRBJ2-7; perhaps TRBD2 as D (5 bases). The CDR3 runs 14 residues. Germline V CDR1 and CDR2: MDHEN, SYDVKM. The V gene lost 5 bases and the J gene lost 7 bases, with 18 bases spanning the gap. The CDR3 sequence: CASSNELGRVEQYF. The CDR3 bases are TGTGCCAGCAGTAACGAACTAGGCCGAGTGGAGCAGTACTTC.

The chain uses TRBV28 and TRBJ2-1, with TRBD2 matching over 10 bases. The germline gives CDR1 MDHEN, CDR2 SYDVKM. The CDR3 totals 19 residues. J gave up 8 bases and V 5 bases, and 21 bases lay outside the gene matches. The CDR3 bases are TGTGCCAGCAGTCTCTTAGTTTTGTCTAGCGGGAGACGAGTACATGAGCAGTTCTTC. Its translation is CASSLLVLSSGRRVHEQFF.

The V gene is TRBV24-1, the J gene TRBJ2-2, with 7 bases aligning to TRBD1. The CDR3 totals 15 residues. CDR1 is KGHDR and CDR2 is SFDVKD in the germline V gene. J lost 7 bases, V lost 5 bases, and 9 bases had no gene match. The CDR3 DNA follows: TGTGCCACCAGTGCCGGGGAACAGGGGATCGGGGAGCTGTTTTTT. It encodes CATSAGEQGIGELFF.

The V gene is TRBV3-1 (or the pseudogene TRBV3-2), the J gene TRBJ2-3, with D perhaps matching TRBD2 (6 bases). The V and J ends lost 6 bases and 0 bases respectively, with 13 bases between them. CDR3 length: 15 residues. Germline lookup yields CDR1 LGHDT and CDR2 YNNKEL (reference sequence). CDR3 nucleotide sequence: TGTGCCAGCAGACCAAATAGCGGAAGCACAGATACGCAGTATTTT. As protein: CASRPNSGSTDTQYF.

This chain links TRBV18 with TRBJ2-5; 8 bases map to TRBD1. Germline V CDR1 and CDR2: KGHSH, LQKENI. This CDR3 region has 16 residues. The junction had 4 bases not matched to a gene; V was cut back by 1 base and J by 0 bases. Written as DNA, the CDR3 is TGTGCCAGCTCACCACTGACAGGGGCGTACCAAGAGACCCAGTACTTC. Translating it yields CASSPLTGAYQETQYF.

V usage is TRBV18 and J usage is TRBJ2-3; 7 bases match TRBD1. Trimming took 1 base from V and 0 from J; bases not matched to a gene: 4. The CDR3 consists of 16 residues. CDR1 KGHSH and CDR2 LQKENI come from the germline V gene. This chain's CDR3 is CASSPQGGLSTDTQYF. CDR3 sequence (DNA): TGTGCCAGCTCACCACAAGGGGGCTTGAGCACAGATACGCAGTATTTT.

The chain has TRBV5-1 and TRBJ2-1; D not resolved. The CDR3 totals 14 residues. Trimming left V 7 bases short and J 2 bases short, with 13 bases between. Germline V gene lookup returns CDR1 SGHRS and CDR2 YFSETQ. Here the CDR3 reads CASSRADTYNEQFF. CDR3 in DNA: TGCGCCAGCTCTCGCGCCGACACCTACAATGAGCAGTTCTTC.

This chain uses TRBV4-2 with TRBJ2-7, with 7 bases identical to TRBD2. The junction had 12 bases not matched to a gene; V was cut back by 1 base and J by 6 bases. Germline V gene data show CDR1 as LGHNA and CDR2 as YNFKEQ. There are 16 residues in the CDR3. The CDR3 nucleotides are TGTGCCAGCAGCCAAGTAAGCTCTGGGACTAAGGGCGAGCAGTACTTC. Its translation is CASSQVSSGTKGEQYF.

The chain combines TRBV29-1 with TRBJ2-1; 9 bases match TRBD2. The germline CDR1 and CDR2 sequences are SQVTM and ANQGSEA. The CDR3 is 14 residues long. The V gene end was trimmed by 4 bases and the J gene end by 4 bases; junction bases not matched to a gene: 5. As DNA, the CDR3 is TGCAGCGTTGTCACTAGCGGGTTTTACAATGAGCAGTTCTTC. Translated: CSVVTSGFYNEQFF.

To note about this clone: This sample also contains other DNA sequences that code for the same CDR3. This chain joins TRBV6-5 and TRBJ1-2; 8 bases are a match to TRBD1. The CDR3 totals 14 residues. CDR1 is MNHEY, CDR2 SVGAGI, per germline. V shed 2 bases, J shed 7 bases, and the junction held 6 bases outside the gene matches. CDR3 sequence reads: CASSYTGQGVGYTF. CDR3 sequence (DNA): TGTGCCAGCAGTTACACTGGACAGGGAGTTGGCTACACCTTC.

The chain is built from TRBV6-2 or TRBV6-3 and TRBJ2-1; the match to TRBD1 covers 7 bases. This CDR3 has 15 residues. Per the germline V gene, CDR1 is MNHEY and CDR2 is SVGEGT. V shed 4 bases, J shed 7 bases, and the junction held 10 bases outside the gene matches. Written as DNA, the CDR3 is TGTGCCAGCAGTTCCCCTTTTGAGGGGGCAAATGAGCAGTTCTTC. It specifies CASSSPFEGANEQFF.

This chain joins TRBV6-5 and TRBJ1-2, with D unclear. V lost 2 bases, J lost 5 bases, and 15 bases lay in between. The CDR3 has 15 amino acids. Germline V gene data show CDR1 as MNHEY and CDR2 as SVGAGI. The CDR3, as DNA: TGTGCCAGCAGTTACGGAGTCACCCGAGGATATGGCTACACCTTC. Translation: CASSYGVTRGYGYTF.

This chain joins TRBV30 and TRBJ1-5; 9 bases agree with TRBD1. CDR3 length equals 14 residues. J gave up 7 bases and V 5 bases, and 9 bases lay outside the gene matches. The germline V gene has CDR1 GTSNPN and CDR2 SVGIG (reference sequence). The DNA of the CDR3 is TGTGCCTGGCACTCACAGGGGGCCGGCCAGCCCCAGCATTTT. Protein: CAWHSQGAGQPQHF.

This rearrangement joins TRBV2 to TRBJ1-1; tentative D call: TRBD1 (6 bases). This CDR3 region has 11 residues. Germline CDR1 and CDR2: SNHLY and FYNNEI. V shed 6 bases and J shed 8 bases, with 10 bases lying between them. CDR3 residues: CASREDSEAFF. The CDR3 DNA is TGTGCCAGCAGGGAGGACAGCGAAGCTTTCTTT.

The chain combines TRBV30 with TRBJ1-6; D remains ambiguous. V dropped 0 bases and J dropped 13 bases, with 10 bases sitting between them. The CDR3 is 12 amino acids. From germline, CDR1 is GTSNPN and CDR2 SVGIG (reference sequence). CDR3 sequence reads: CAWSVRVPPLHF. For the CDR3, the DNA is TGTGCCTGGAGTGTACGGGTCCCGCCCCTCCACTTT.

This clone was detected only once. V usage is TRBV4-1 and J usage is TRBJ2-1; 10 bases map to TRBD1. The CDR3 is 14 amino acids. Germline V gene sequence: CDR1 MGHRA, CDR2 YSYEKL. With V trimmed by 4 bases and J by 6 bases, 3 bases remained unmatched. The CDR3 nucleotides read TGCGCCAGCAGCCTCCGGACAGGGGGCAATGAGCAGTTCTTC. Amino acid sequence: CASSLRTGGNEQFF.

The chain has TRBV6-5 and TRBJ2-2, with D unclear. This CDR3 region has 15 residues. Germline CDR1 MNHEY, CDR2 SVGAGI. Trimming left V 3 bases short and J 5 bases short, with 13 bases between. CDR3 residues: CASSYSTSRTGELFF. DNA of the CDR3: TGTGCCAGCAGTTATTCGACATCAAGGACCGGGGAGCTGTTTTTT.

The rearrangement joins TRBV19 to TRBJ1-5, with D perhaps TRBD1 (6 bases). This CDR3 is 16 amino acids long. Trimming removed 4 bases from V and 2 bases from J, with 15 bases in between. Germline values: CDR1 LNHDA, CDR2 SQIVND (reference sequence). The CDR3 coding sequence is TGTGCCAGTAGTAGTTTGGGTAGGACAGGCAATCAGCCCCAGCATTTT. Residues: CASSSLGRTGNQPQHF. The full variable domain, with the rest looked up from reference TRBV19 and TRBJ1-5, is DGGITQSPKYLFRKEGQNVTLSCEQNLNHDAMYWYRQDPGQGLRLIYYSQIVNDFQKGDIAEGYSVSREKKESFPLTVTSAQKNPTAFYLCASSSLGRTGNQPQHFGDGTRLSIL.

The chain recombines TRBV6-6 with TRBJ1-2; 7 positions match TRBD1. The CDR3 is made up of 15 amino acids. Germline V gene data show CDR1 as MNHNY and CDR2 as SVGAGI (reference sequence). V was pared by 5 bases and J by 3 bases, with 9 bases of the junction left unmatched. The CDR3: CASSQQFGQDYGYTF. DNA of the CDR3: TGTGCCAGCAGTCAACAATTCGGACAGGACTATGGCTACACCTTC.

The chain joins TRBV7-2 to TRBJ2-5; 7 positions agree with TRBD2. Germline assignment: CDR1 SGHTA and CDR2 FQGNSA. Losses at the gene ends were 1 base for V and 5 bases for J; bases not matched to a gene: 4. The CDR3 has 14 residues. CDR3 amino acids: CASSLVWGGETQYF. CDR3 nucleotide sequence: TGTGCCAGCAGCTTAGTCTGGGGGGGGGAGACCCAGTACTTC.

In this sample, this clone turned up a few times. The V call is TRBV3-1 (or the pseudogene TRBV3-2), the J call TRBJ1-3; 7 bases line up with TRBD1. Trimming removed 4 bases from V and 1 base from J; junction bases left unmatched: 7. This CDR3 spans 16 amino acids. CDR1 and CDR2 from the germline V gene are LGHDT and YNNKEL (reference sequence). The CDR3 sequence is CASSPPGQASGNTIYF. CDR3 bases: TGTGCCAGCAGCCCCCCAGGACAGGCGTCTGGAAACACCATATATTTT.

The chain links TRBV9 to TRBJ1-6; TRBD1 might be the D (6 bases). This CDR3 comprises 15 residues. The V gene's germline CDR1 is SGDLS and CDR2 YYNGEE. V lost 3 bases and J 5 bases, leaving 12 bases between the germline ends. Here the CDR3 DNA reads TGTGCCAGCAGCGAGACAGGCATTAATAATTCACCCCTCCACTTT. Its translation: CASSETGINNSPLHF.

The chain couples TRBV7-3 to TRBJ2-1, with D possibly matching TRBD2 (5 bases). Germline V gives CDR1 SGHTA, CDR2 FQGTGA. The CDR3 sequence is 13 residues long. The V and J ends lost 5 bases and 9 bases respectively, with 14 bases between them. The DNA for the CDR3 is TGTGCCAGCAGCCTCCATGCGGGTCGTGAGCAGTTCTTC. This codes for CASSLHAGREQFF.

This chain joins TRBV18 and TRBJ2-1; 7 bases map to TRBD1. J lost 6 bases, V lost 3 bases, and 5 bases had no gene match. The CDR3 length is 14 residues. CDR1 and CDR2 (germline): KGHSH, LQKENI. The CDR3 DNA is TGTGCCAGCTCACCGGGACAGAGGCTCAATGAGCAGTTCTTC. Amino acid sequence: CASSPGQRLNEQFF.

The chain recombines TRBV28 with TRBJ1-2; 9 bases align to TRBD1. The germline gives CDR1 MDHEN, CDR2 SYDVKM. V was pared by 7 bases and J by 8 bases, with 14 bases of the junction left unmatched. The CDR3 loop spans 15 amino acids. In DNA, the CDR3 is TGTGCCAGCATCCCTTCCGGGACAGGGACACTCGGCTACACCTTC. Protein product: CASIPSGTGTLGYTF.

This clone was seen a single time. The chain uses TRBV5-6 and TRBJ2-7; D unresolved. Germline values: CDR1 SGHDT, CDR2 YYEEEE. This CDR3 is 12 amino acids long. Trimming cost V 2 bases and J 4 bases, with 7 bases left between them. The CDR3 bases are TGTGCCAGCAGCTTACGCGGATACGAGCAGTACTTC. Translation: CASSLRGYEQYF.

The CDR3 bases are TGTGCCATCAGGGCGGGACTAGCGGGAGGGGAGCAGTTCTTC. Its translation: CAIRAGLAGGEQFF. The rearrangement links TRBV10-3 to TRBJ2-1, with 16 bases aligning to TRBD2. This CDR3 contains 14 residues. V lost 6 bases to trimming and J lost 10 bases; unmatched junction nucleotides: 3. Per germline, CDR1 ENHRY and CDR2 SYGVKD.

V is TRBV30 and J is TRBJ2-7, with a tentative D call TRBD2 (6 bases). The CDR3 consists of 13 residues. Germline V gene lookup returns CDR1 GTSNPN and CDR2 SVGIG (reference sequence). The V gene lost 6 bases and the J gene lost 2 bases, with 14 bases spanning the gap. CDR3 in amino acids: CACRTKFPYEQYF. The CDR3 coding sequence is TGTGCCTGTCGGACTAAATTCCCCTACGAGCAGTACTTC.

The chain has TRBV10-3 and TRBJ2-7, with D possibly matching TRBD1 (6 bases). The CDR3 extends over 15 amino acids. Per germline, CDR1 ENHRY and CDR2 SYGVKD. V dropped 2 bases and J dropped 0 bases, with 11 bases sitting between them. The DNA for the CDR3 is TGTGCCATCAGTGAGGTAGGGGGATTCTCCTACGAGCAGTACTTC. Translation gives CAISEVGGFSYEQYF.

The chain carries TRBV19 and TRBJ2-2; a possible D gene is TRBD2 (5 bases). The CDR3 is made up of 17 amino acids. Germline V gene data show CDR1 as LNHDA and CDR2 as SQIVND (reference sequence). V lost 2 bases, J lost 5 bases, and 18 bases lay in between. In DNA, the CDR3 is TGTGCCAGTAGTATAAGAGGGTTCCCTCTGAGGACCGGGGAGCTGTTTTTT. It codes for CASSIRGFPLRTGELFF.